These 13 T cell receptor beta chains originate from one sample sequenced in a study of cytomegalovirus exposure and HLA in healthy donors. 13 Jbeta primers and 60 Vbeta primers were used for the PCR. Some clones are missing from TCRdb's copy, which holds only in-frame ones; the method was immunoSEQ multiplex PCR. The table shows 110,000 to 150,000 clones, with over 70% occurring only once. Sequencing was carried out using PBMCs. These receptors originate from a male donor in good health and CMV-seronegative.

This sequence joins TRBV7-6 and TRBJ1-4, with D perhaps TRBD1 (6 bases). The CDR3 contains 15 residues. V lost 1 base and J 5 bases, leaving 11 bases between the germline ends. Germline-derived CDR1 and CDR2 are SGHVS and FNYEAQ. This chain's CDR3 is CASSLEGQINEKLFF. CDR3 nucleotides: TGTGCCAGCAGCTTAGAAGGACAGATAAATGAAAAACTGTTTTTT.

The chain recombines TRBV13 with TRBJ1-1; D is undetermined. V lost 1 base and J lost 0, with 6 bases in between. CDR1 is PRHDT and CDR2 is FYEKMQ in the germline V gene (reference sequence). The CDR3 spans 14 residues. The CDR3 protein is CASSLDRLNTEAFF. Here the CDR3 DNA reads TGTGCCAGCAGCTTAGACAGATTGAACACTGAAGCTTTCTTT.

This chain uses TRBV9 with TRBJ2-1, with 9 bases lining up with TRBD2. V dropped 2 bases and J dropped 8; count of bases not matched to a gene: 8. Per germline, CDR1 SGDLS and CDR2 YYNGEE. The CDR3 consists of 15 residues. CDR3 in amino acids: CASSVGSGSFDEQFF. The CDR3 nucleotides read TGTGCCAGCAGCGTGGGTAGCGGGAGTTTCGATGAGCAGTTCTTC.

V is TRBV27 and J is TRBJ1-1; TRBD1 is a possible D gene (6 bases). The CDR3 has 13 residues. CDR1 and CDR2 (germline): MNHEY, SMNVEV (reference sequence). Between the trimmed V and J ends, which lost 5 bases and 3 bases, there was a span of 10 bases. CDR3 nucleotide sequence: TGTGCCAGCAGTCACCCAGGGGACACTGAAGCTTTCTTT. This sequence encodes CASSHPGDTEAFF.

The chain carries TRBV9 and TRBJ2-1, with 12 bases lining up with TRBD2. The CDR3 totals 16 residues. From germline, CDR1 is SGDLS and CDR2 YYNGEE. V shed 0 bases and J 12 bases; nucleotides not matched to a gene: 10. The CDR3 DNA reads TGTGCCAGCAGCGTAGCTCCGACTAGCGGGAGTAGGTCGCAGTTCTTC. Its translation is CASSVAPTSGSRSQFF.

The chain uses TRBV6-6 and TRBJ2-7; 11 nucleotides agree with TRBD2. V shed 8 bases, J shed 7 bases, and the junction held 13 bases outside the gene matches. This CDR3 comprises 15 residues. Germline V gives CDR1 MNHNY, CDR2 SVGAGI (reference sequence). The DNA of the CDR3 is TGTGCCAGCGGGACTAGCGGAAAACCTACCAGGGAGCAGTACTTC. This encodes CASGTSGKPTREQYF.

This clone appeared a single time. The chain combines TRBV7-8 with TRBJ1-5; 7 nucleotides agree with TRBD1. Per the germline V gene, CDR1 is SGHVS and CDR2 is FQNEAQ. V dropped 5 bases and J dropped 8; count of bases not matched to a gene: 9. This CDR3 contains 14 residues. CDR3 bases: TGTGCCAGCAGCCCTAGACCTCAGGGGGAGCCCCAGCATTTT. This translates into CASSPRPQGEPQHF.

This chain joins TRBV7-9 and TRBJ2-7, with 8 nucleotides matching TRBD1. Per the germline V gene, CDR1 is SEHNR and CDR2 is FQNEAQ (reference sequence). After removal of 5 bases from V and 3 bases from J, the junction contained 6 bases not matched to a gene. There are 14 residues in the CDR3. The DNA for the CDR3 is TGTGCCAGCAGCCCGACAGGGGCCCACTACGAGCAGTACTTC. It translates to CASSPTGAHYEQYF.

This chain joins TRBV19 and TRBJ2-2; 10 bases fit TRBD1. This CDR3 is built from 15 residues. J gave up 1 base and V 6 bases, and 2 bases lay outside the gene matches. Germline values: CDR1 LNHDA, CDR2 SQIVND (reference sequence). CDR3 nucleotides: TGTGCCAGTAGGACAGGGGGCATGAACACCGGGGAGCTGTTTTTT. This gives the protein CASRTGGMNTGELFF.

This clone has more than one count but fewer than ten. This chain links TRBV5-5 with TRBJ1-1; 7 bases align to TRBD1. The germline V gene has CDR1 SGHKS and CDR2 YYEKEE (reference sequence). After removal of 4 bases from V and 4 bases from J, the junction contained 7 bases not matched to a gene. The CDR3 covers 14 residues. DNA for the CDR3: TGTGCCAGCAGCGGACAGGCTTACATCACTGAAGCTTTCTTT. Translated: CASSGQAYITEAFF.

The chain carries TRBV13 and TRBJ2-7; D might be TRBD2 (6 bases). The V end lost 1 base, the J end lost 2 bases, and 12 bases lay between the germline ends. This CDR3 comprises 15 residues. CDR1 and CDR2 from the germline V gene are PRHDT and FYEKMQ (reference sequence). CDR3 in DNA: TGTGCCAGCAGCTTAGTTCGTAGCGGAACCTACGAGCAGTACTTC. This codes for CASSLVRSGTYEQYF. Full variable domain (rest looked up from reference TRBV13 and TRBJ2-7): AAGVIQSPRHLIKEKRETATLKCYPIPRHDTVYWYQQGPGQDPQFLISFYEKMQSDKGSIPDRFSAQQFSDYHSELNMSSLELGDSALYFCASSLVRSGTYEQYFGPGTRLTVT.

V gene TRBV5-1 combines with J gene TRBJ1-1, with 7 bases aligning to TRBD1. The CDR3 has 15 residues. Germline V gene data show CDR1 as SGHRS and CDR2 as YFSETQ. J gave up 0 bases and V 2 bases, and 4 bases lay outside the gene matches. The CDR3 protein is CASSLNDRVNTEAFF. CDR3 nucleotides: TGCGCCAGCAGCTTAAACGACAGGGTGAACACTGAAGCTTTCTTT.

The rearrangement uses TRBV30 and TRBJ2-7; D might be TRBD2 (5 bases). This CDR3 comprises 14 residues. V was cut by 0 bases and J by 1 base, with 10 bases left in between. Per the germline V gene, CDR1 is GTSNPN and CDR2 is SVGIG (reference sequence). The CDR3 bases are TGTGCCTGGAGTGTACCACCGGGATCCTACGAGCAGTACTTC. Its translation: CAWSVPPGSYEQYF. Variable domain in full (rest from reference TRBV30 and TRBJ2-7): SQTIHQWPATLVQPVGSPLSLECTVEGTSNPNLYWYRQAAGRGLQLLFYSVGIGQISSEVPQNLSASRPQDRQFILSSKKLLLSDSGFYLCAWSVPPGSYEQYFGPGTRLTVT.